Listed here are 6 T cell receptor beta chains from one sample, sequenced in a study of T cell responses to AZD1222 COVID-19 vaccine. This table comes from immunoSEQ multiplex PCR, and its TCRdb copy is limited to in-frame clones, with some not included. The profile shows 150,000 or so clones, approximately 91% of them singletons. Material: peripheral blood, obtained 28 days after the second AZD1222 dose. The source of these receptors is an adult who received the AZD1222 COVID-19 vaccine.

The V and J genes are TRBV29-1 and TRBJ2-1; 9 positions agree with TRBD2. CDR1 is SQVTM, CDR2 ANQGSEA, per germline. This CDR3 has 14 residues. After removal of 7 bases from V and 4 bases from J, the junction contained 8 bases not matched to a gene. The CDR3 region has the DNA TGCAGCGCAGCCCTAGCGGGGCTTTACAATGAGCAGTTCTTC. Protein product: CSAALAGLYNEQFF.

The CDR3 protein is CASSLGQGFNQPQHF. The DNA for the CDR3 is TGCGCCAGCAGCCTCGGACAGGGGTTCAATCAGCCCCAGCATTTT. V is TRBV4-1 and J is TRBJ1-5, with TRBD1 matching 9 bases. V shed 4 bases and J 3 bases; nucleotides not matched to a gene: 4. Germline V lookup: CDR1 MGHRA, CDR2 YSYEKL. This CDR3 spans 15 amino acids.

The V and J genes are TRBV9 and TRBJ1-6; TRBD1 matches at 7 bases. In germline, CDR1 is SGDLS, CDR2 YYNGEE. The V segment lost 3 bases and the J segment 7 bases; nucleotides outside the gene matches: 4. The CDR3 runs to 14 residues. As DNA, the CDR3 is TGTGCCAGCAGCGCGACAGGGTTGAATTCACCCCTCCACTTT. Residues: CASSATGLNSPLHF.

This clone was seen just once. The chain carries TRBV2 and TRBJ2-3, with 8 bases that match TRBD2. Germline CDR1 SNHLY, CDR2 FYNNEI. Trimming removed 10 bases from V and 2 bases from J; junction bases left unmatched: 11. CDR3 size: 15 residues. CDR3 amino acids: CAIDQRETYTDTQYF. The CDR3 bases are TGTGCCATCGACCAGCGGGAGACTTACACAGATACGCAGTATTTT. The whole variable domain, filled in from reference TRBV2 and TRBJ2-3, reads EPEVTQTPSHQVTQMGQEVILRCVPISNHLYFYWYRQILGQKVEFLVSFYNNEISEKSEIFDDQFSVERPDGSNFTLKIRSTKLEDSAMYFCAIDQRETYTDTQYFGPGTRLTVL.

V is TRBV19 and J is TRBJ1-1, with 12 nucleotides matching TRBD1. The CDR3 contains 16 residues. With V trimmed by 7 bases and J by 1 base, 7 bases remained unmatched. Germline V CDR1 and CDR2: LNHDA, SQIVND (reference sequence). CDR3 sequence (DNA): TGTGCCAGTACCCCGGGGACAGGGGGCGCGAACACTGAAGCTTTCTTT. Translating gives CASTPGTGGANTEAFF. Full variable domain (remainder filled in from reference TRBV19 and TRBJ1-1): DGGITQSPKYLFRKEGQNVTLSCEQNLNHDAMYWYRQDPGQGLRLIYYSQIVNDFQKGDIAEGYSVSREKKESFPLTVTSAQKNPTAFYLCASTPGTGGANTEAFFGQGTRLTVV.

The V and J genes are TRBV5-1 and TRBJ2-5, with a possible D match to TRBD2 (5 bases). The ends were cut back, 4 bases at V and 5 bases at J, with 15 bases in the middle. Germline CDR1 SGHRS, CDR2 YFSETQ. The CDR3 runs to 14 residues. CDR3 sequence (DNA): TGCGCCAGCAGCGCATACCAGGAGGAGGAGACCCAGTACTTC. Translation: CASSAYQEEETQYF.